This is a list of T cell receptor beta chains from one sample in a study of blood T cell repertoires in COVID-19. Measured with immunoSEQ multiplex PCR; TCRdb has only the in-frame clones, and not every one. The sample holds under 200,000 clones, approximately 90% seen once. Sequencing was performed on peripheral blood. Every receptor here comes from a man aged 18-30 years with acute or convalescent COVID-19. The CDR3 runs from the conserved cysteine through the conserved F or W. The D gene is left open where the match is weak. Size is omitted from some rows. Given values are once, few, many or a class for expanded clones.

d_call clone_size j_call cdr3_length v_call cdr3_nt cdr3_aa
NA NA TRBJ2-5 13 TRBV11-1 TGTGCCAGCTGCATTGGGGGGTTCGAGACCCAGTACTTC CASCIGGFETQYF
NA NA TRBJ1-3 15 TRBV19 TGTGCCAGCTGTACGGCGGCCGGGGCTGGAAACACCATATATTTT CASCTAAGAGNTIYF
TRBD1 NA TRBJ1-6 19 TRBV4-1 TGCGCCAGCAGCCCACATGACAGGGTTTACGAATCCTATAATTCACCCCTCCACTTT CASSPHDRVYESYNSPLHF
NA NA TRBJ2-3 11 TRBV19 TGTGCCACCCAAAACACAGATACGCAGTATTTT CATQNTDTQYF
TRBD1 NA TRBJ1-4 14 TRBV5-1 TGCGCCAGCAGCTCAGGGGGAAGGGGTGAAAAACTGTTTTTT CASSSGGRGEKLFF
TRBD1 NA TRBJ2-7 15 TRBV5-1 TGCGCCAGCAGCGGGGCCGGGACAGCAACCTACGAGCAGTACTTC CASSGAGTATYEQYF
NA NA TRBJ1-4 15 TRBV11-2 TGTGCCAGCAGCTTAACTTACCGGGCTAATGAAAAACTGTTTTTT CASSLTYRANEKLFF
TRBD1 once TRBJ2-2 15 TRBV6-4 TGTGCCAGCAGTGACCGACAGGGAGACACCGGGGAGCTGTTTTTT CASSDRQGDTGELFF
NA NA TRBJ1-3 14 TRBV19 TGTGCCAGTATTGGTGCAGAATCTGGAAACACCATATATTTT CASIGAESGNTIYF
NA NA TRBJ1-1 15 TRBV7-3 TGTGCCAGCAGCTTACGTGGCAGGGAGGACACTGAAGCTTTCTTT CASSLRGREDTEAFF
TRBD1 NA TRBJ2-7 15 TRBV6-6 TGTGCCAGCAGTTCCAGGACAGGGGGCAGCTACGAGCAGTACTTC CASSSRTGGSYEQYF
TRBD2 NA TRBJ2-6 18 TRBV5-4 TGTGCCAGCAGCTTAGGACTAGCGGGGGGATCTGGGGCCAACGTCCTGACTTTC CASSLGLAGGSGANVLTF
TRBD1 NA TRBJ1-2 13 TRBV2 TGTGCCAGCAGGGGGACAGTTAACTATGGCTACACCTTC CASRGTVNYGYTF
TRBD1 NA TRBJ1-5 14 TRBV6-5 TGTGCCAGCAGTTTGGCAGGGGGCCGTCAGCCCCAGCATTTT CASSLAGGRQPQHF
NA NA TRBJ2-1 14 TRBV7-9 TGTGCCAGCAGCTTAGTCGGCAGGGCACATGAGCAGTTCTTC CASSLVGRAHEQFF
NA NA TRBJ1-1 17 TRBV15 TGTGCCACCAGCAGAGGTTTCAGGGGTTTTGGGGGCACTGAAGCTTTCTTT CATSRGFRGFGGTEAFF
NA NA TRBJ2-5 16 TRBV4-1 TGCGCCAGCAGCCAAGATTGGGCCGGCAACCAAGAGACCCAGTACTTC CASSQDWAGNQETQYF
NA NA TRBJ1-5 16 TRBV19 TGTGCCAGTAGTATCCCCGGGACACTTAGCAATCAGCCCCAGCATTTT CASSIPGTLSNQPQHF
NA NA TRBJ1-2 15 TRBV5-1 TGCGCCAGCAGCTTGGAACTAGGGGGATTTGGCGGCTACACCTTC CASSLELGGFGGYTF
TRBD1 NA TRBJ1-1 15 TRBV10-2 TGCGCCAGCAGTGGGGGGACAGGGGGCAACACTGAAGCTTTCTTT CASSGGTGGNTEAFF